These 25 T cell receptor beta chains share one sample of origin, sequenced in a study of blood T cell repertoires in COVID-19. The data were produced by immunoSEQ multiplex PCR, yet TCRdb's version contains in-frame clones alone and is incomplete. The sample lists fewer than 250,000 clones, more than 80% occurring once. Sequencing was performed on peripheral blood. Receptors were obtained from a human donor in a cohort sampled during active COVID-19.

The rearrangement joins TRBV7-3 to TRBJ2-5; weak D call: TRBD1 (6 bases). Germline V gives CDR1 SGHTA, CDR2 FQGTGA. Deletions cut 5 bases from V and 2 bases from J, with 15 bases between. This CDR3 region has 15 residues. CDR3 residues: CASSAGTPRQETQYF. As DNA, the CDR3 is TGTGCCAGCAGCGCCGGGACACCTAGACAAGAGACCCAGTACTTC.

CDR3 nucleotides: TGTGCCAGCAGCTTAGACCTTCTACTAGACACTGAAGCTTTCTTT. Protein sequence: CASSLDLLLDTEAFF. The rearrangement uses TRBV7-2 and TRBJ1-1; D gene ambiguous. The CDR3 is made up of 15 amino acids. Looked up from germline, CDR1 is SGHTA and CDR2 is FQGNSA. Trimming stripped 1 base from V and 3 bases from J, with 12 bases between.

V and J are TRBV28 and TRBJ2-1; D is undetermined. Trimming took off 6 bases at V and 13 bases at J, with 19 bases between the two ends. The CDR3 is 13 residues long. Germline V lookup: CDR1 MDHEN, CDR2 SYDVKM. CDR3 protein: CASSPQALGKQFF. DNA of the CDR3: TGTGCCAGCAGCCCGCAGGCCCTTGGAAAACAGTTCTTC.

The genes are TRBV5-1 and TRBJ2-1, with 8 bases matching TRBD1. V shed 1 base and J 1 base; nucleotides not matched to a gene: 1. The CDR3 runs to 15 residues. Germline V gene data show CDR1 as SGHRS and CDR2 as YFSETQ. The DNA of the CDR3 is TGCGCCAGCAGCTTGACAGGGGGGTCCTACAATGAGCAGTTCTTC. Residues: CASSLTGGSYNEQFF.

V and J are TRBV24-1 and TRBJ2-1, with unresolved D. The CDR3 is made up of 11 amino acids. The germline CDR1 and CDR2 sequences are KGHDR and SFDVKD. V was pared by 7 bases and J by 9 bases, with 9 bases between. CDR3 in amino acids: CATRFSGEQFF. The CDR3 region has the DNA TGTGCCACCAGGTTCTCCGGTGAGCAGTTCTTC.

This clone was detected once. The V and J genes are TRBV28 and TRBJ1-2, with D hard to call. Germline CDR1 is MDHEN and CDR2 is SYDVKM. The CDR3 has 15 residues. Trimming removed 2 bases at V and 7 bases at J, with 17 bases between. CDR3: CASSLNLRGKSGYTF. The CDR3 nucleotides read TGTGCCAGCAGTTTAAATTTGAGAGGGAAGTCTGGCTACACCTTC.

The V call is TRBV6-5, the J call TRBJ2-7; tentative D call: TRBD1 (6 bases). CDR1 and CDR2 from the germline V gene are MNHEY and SVGAGI. This CDR3 spans 15 amino acids. Trimming removed 6 bases from V and 1 base from J, with 16 bases in between. CDR3 region: CASRLGQSSSYEQYF. The CDR3 region has the DNA TGTGCCAGCAGATTAGGACAGAGCTCTTCCTACGAGCAGTACTTC.

The chain carries TRBV29-1 and TRBJ1-1; D might be TRBD1 (5 bases). V lost 2 bases and J lost 2, with 15 bases in between. CDR1 and CDR2 from the germline V gene are SQVTM and ANQGSEA. The CDR3 is 15 amino acids. The CDR3 DNA sequence: TGCAGCGTTGAACGTTCAATAGGGGCAAACACTGAAGCTTTCTTT. It is translated as CSVERSIGANTEAFF.

V usage is TRBV5-5 and J usage is TRBJ2-2; D uncertain. From germline, CDR1 is SGHKS and CDR2 YYEKEE (reference sequence). The ends were cut back, 1 base at V and 2 bases at J, with 6 bases in the middle. The CDR3 is 14 residues long. This CDR3 is CASSLMSNTGELFF. Here the CDR3 DNA reads TGTGCCAGCAGCTTGATGAGCAACACCGGGGAGCTGTTTTTT.

The V gene is TRBV5-1, the J gene TRBJ2-7, with a weak D call TRBD2 (5 bases). Germline V CDR1 and CDR2: SGHRS, YFSETQ. The V and J ends lost 0 bases and 3 bases respectively, with 10 bases between them. The CDR3 extends over 14 amino acids. Here the CDR3 reads CASSLAGEGYEQYF. The CDR3 DNA sequence: TGCGCCAGCAGCTTGGCCGGGGAAGGCTACGAGCAGTACTTC.

The rearrangement joins TRBV6-6 to TRBJ1-5; maybe TRBD1 (5 bases). This CDR3 spans 15 amino acids. Trimming shortened V by 6 bases and J by 4 bases, and 16 bases separated the two germline ends. Germline V gene data show CDR1 as MNHNY and CDR2 as SVGAGI (reference sequence). CDR3 nucleotide sequence: TGTGCCAGCAGCCCCGGGCAGGGAAGAAATCAGCCCCAGCATTTT. Protein sequence: CASSPGQGRNQPQHF.

The chain employs TRBV12-5 and TRBJ2-1; 7 bases are shared with TRBD1. CDR3 length: 13 amino acids. CDR1 and CDR2 from the germline V gene are LGHNT and FRNRAP. The V gene end was trimmed by 7 bases and the J gene end by 6 bases; junction bases not matched to a gene: 6. The CDR3 loop reads CASAKDRFNEQFF. The CDR3 nucleotides are TGTGCTAGTGCCAAGGACAGGTTCAATGAGCAGTTCTTC.

The chain links TRBV19 to TRBJ2-2; 7 nucleotides line up with TRBD1. The length of the CDR3 is 17 residues. Germline CDR1 reads LNHDA; CDR2 reads SQIVND (reference sequence). The V and J ends lost 0 bases and 8 bases, in that order; junction bases with no gene match: 12. This CDR3 is CASSIDIPLGTAGELFF. The CDR3 DNA follows: TGTGCCAGTAGTATAGATATACCCTTAGGGACAGCTGGGGAGCTGTTTTTT.

Only a few counts were recorded for this clone. V is TRBV5-4 and J is TRBJ2-5, with 8 nucleotides matching TRBD2. The CDR3 extends over 15 amino acids. Per germline, CDR1 SGHNT and CDR2 YYREEE (reference sequence). The V and J ends lost 3 bases and 2 bases, in that order; junction bases with no gene match: 6. The CDR3 nucleotides read TGTGCCAGCAGCTGGATCCGGGGGGGGCAAGAGACCCAGTACTTC. Its translation: CASSWIRGGQETQYF.

This clone was counted once. The chain uses TRBV7-2 and TRBJ1-3; 9 bases are shared with TRBD1. Germline lookup yields CDR1 SGHTA and CDR2 FQGNSA. The CDR3 loop spans 15 amino acids. After removal of 5 bases from V and 4 bases from J, the junction contained 6 bases not matched to a gene. The CDR3 coding sequence is TGTGCCAGCAGCGTATGGACAGGGGCAGGAAACACCATATATTTT. Its protein is CASSVWTGAGNTIYF.

This clone showed up many times. The chain recombines TRBV2 with TRBJ2-5; D is ambiguous. V was shortened by 6 bases and J by 5 bases, with 16 bases between the two germline ends. The germline CDR1 and CDR2 sequences are SNHLY and FYNNEI. This CDR3 contains 14 residues. CDR3 amino acids: CASRFRGSSETQYF. DNA of the CDR3: TGTGCCAGCAGATTTAGAGGAAGCTCTGAGACCCAGTACTTC.

This clone was recorded only once. This chain joins TRBV7-2 and TRBJ2-1; tentatively, D is TRBD2 (7 bases). Per the germline V gene, CDR1 is SGHTA and CDR2 is FQGNSA. The CDR3 is 15 amino acids. Deletions cut 3 bases from V and 5 bases from J, with 14 bases between. CDR3 in amino acids: CASSFSGGKNNEQFF. CDR3 nucleotides: TGTGCCAGCAGCTTTTCGGGGGGCAAGAACAATGAGCAGTTCTTC.

The chain carries TRBV19 and TRBJ2-3, with D possibly TRBD2 on 6 matching bases. Trimming took 8 bases from V and 0 from J, leaving 6 bases between them. CDR3 size: 12 residues. CDR1 is LNHDA, CDR2 SQIVND, per germline (reference sequence). Here the CDR3 DNA reads TGTGCCAGTGCGGGGAGCACAGATACGCAGTATTTT. Translated: CASAGSTDTQYF.

The rearrangement joins TRBV11-2 to TRBJ2-7; 7 nucleotides line up with TRBD2. The V and J ends lost 6 bases and 1 base, in that order; junction bases with no gene match: 9. Germline V gene data show CDR1 as SGHAT and CDR2 as FQNNGV. The CDR3 sequence is 15 residues long. The CDR3 loop is CASSSLKRGSYEQYF. The CDR3 DNA follows: TGTGCCAGCAGTTCCCTCAAGCGGGGTTCCTACGAGCAGTACTTC.

The chain uses TRBV5-3 and TRBJ2-1, with D possibly matching TRBD1 (6 bases). TRBV5-3 is an ORF for which the function is uncertain. The CDR3 covers 15 residues. The ends were cut back, 8 bases at V and 4 bases at J, with 19 bases in the middle. Here the CDR3 reads CASTRWQGFYNEQFF. In DNA form, the CDR3 reads TGTGCCAGCACCCGGTGGCAGGGGTTTTACAATGAGCAGTTCTTC.

V usage is TRBV6-5 and J usage is TRBJ1-2; 9 nucleotides align to TRBD1. CDR3 size: 14 residues. Germline assignment: CDR1 MNHEY and CDR2 SVGAGI. V dropped 3 bases and J dropped 5; count of bases not matched to a gene: 4. The CDR3 coding sequence is TGTGCCAGCAGTTATCCCGGACAGGGGTATGGCTACACCTTC. Its translation is CASSYPGQGYGYTF.

This clone turned up a few times. The V call is TRBV19, the J call TRBJ1-5; a weak D match, TRBD1 (5 bases). Germline CDR1 is LNHDA and CDR2 is SQIVND (reference sequence). The germline V and J ends were trimmed by 4 bases and 1 base, with 8 bases remaining between them. The CDR3 loop spans 14 amino acids. The CDR3 DNA sequence: TGTGCCAGTAGTAAGGGACTAAGCAATCAGCCCCAGCATTTT. Its protein product is CASSKGLSNQPQHF. Combining the CDR3 with reference TRBV19 and TRBJ1-5 gives the whole variable domain DGGITQSPKYLFRKEGQNVTLSCEQNLNHDAMYWYRQDPGQGLRLIYYSQIVNDFQKGDIAEGYSVSREKKESFPLTVTSAQKNPTAFYLCASSKGLSNQPQHFGDGTRLSIL.

V gene TRBV30 combines with J gene TRBJ2-2; 14 bases line up with TRBD2. Germline-derived CDR1 and CDR2 are GTSNPN and SVGIG (reference sequence). The CDR3 runs to 15 residues. After removal of 2 bases from V and 8 bases from J, the junction contained 4 bases not matched to a gene. The CDR3 reads CAWSRLAGGTGELFF. CDR3 sequence (DNA): TGTGCCTGGAGTCGACTAGCGGGGGGGACTGGGGAGCTGTTTTTT. Combining the CDR3 with reference TRBV30 and TRBJ2-2 gives the whole variable domain SQTIHQWPATLVQPVGSPLSLECTVEGTSNPNLYWYRQAAGRGLQLLFYSVGIGQISSEVPQNLSASRPQDRQFILSSKKLLLSDSGFYLCAWSRLAGGTGELFFGEGSRLTVL.

The chain carries TRBV18 and TRBJ2-1; TRBD2 matches at 13 bases. V was clipped by 5 bases and J by 0 bases; unmatched bases: 1. This CDR3 has 16 residues. CDR1 is KGHSH, CDR2 LQKENI, per germline. The DNA of the CDR3 is TGTGCCAGCTCAACTAGCGGGAGGGTCTCCTACAATGAGCAGTTCTTC. This gives the protein CASSTSGRVSYNEQFF.

The CDR3 spells CASSLLARGLNTEAFF. DNA for the CDR3: TGCGCCAGCAGCCTATTAGCCAGGGGGCTGAACACTGAAGCTTTCTTT. This sequence joins TRBV5-1 and TRBJ1-1; 8 bases agree with TRBD1. This CDR3 comprises 16 residues. CDR1 is SGHRS, CDR2 YFSETQ, per germline. Trimming took 4 bases from V and 0 from J; bases not matched to a gene: 8.